This entry features one TCR beta chain sequence. Its antigen remains unknown. Other nucleotide sequences in the sample specify the same CDR3. The data stem from a study of cytomegalovirus exposure and HLA in healthy donors. The PCR ran on 60 Vbeta and 13 Jbeta primers. In the original workflow: In a later analysis, around 11 million of around 75 million unique beta chains occurred in at least two donors. The method was immunoSEQ multiplex PCR; TCRdb's version includes in-frame clones alone and lacks a portion of them. That table furnishes V, J and clone size, whereas the DNA furnished D and trimming. The table lists 150,000 to 170,000 clones, roughly three quarters of them singletons. Study-wide points: There were several of the most significant clusters that appeared linked to common viral pathogens in a later analysis.

The CDR3 is 15 residues long. In germline, CDR1 is MNHEY, CDR2 SMNVEV (reference sequence). Germline trimming cut 5 bases from V and 2 bases from J; bases unmatched to any gene: 5. The sequence was collected from a man aged 25-40 years in good health and CMV-seropositive. The sample consisted of PBMCs. This rearrangement joins TRBV27 to TRBJ2-7; the match to TRBD1 covers 11 bases. CDR3 coding DNA: TGTGCCAGCAGTCATGGGACAGGGGGGGCCTACGAGCAGTACTTC. Translation gives CASSHGTGGAYEQYF.